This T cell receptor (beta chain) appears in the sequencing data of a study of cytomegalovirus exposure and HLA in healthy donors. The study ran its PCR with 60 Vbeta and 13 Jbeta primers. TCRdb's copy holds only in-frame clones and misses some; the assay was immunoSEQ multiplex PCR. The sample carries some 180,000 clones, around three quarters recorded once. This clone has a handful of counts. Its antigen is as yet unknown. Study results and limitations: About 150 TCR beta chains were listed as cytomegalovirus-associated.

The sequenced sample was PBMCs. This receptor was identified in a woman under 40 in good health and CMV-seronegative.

CDR3 sequence: CATSRDRVQGENEAFF. CDR3 in DNA: TGTGCCACCAGCAGAGATCGGGTACAGGGGGAGAATGAAGCTTTCTTT. The chain employs TRBV15 and TRBJ1-1; 8 positions agree with TRBD1. The J segment lost 7 bases and the V segment lost 0 bases, leaving 10 bases of the junction unmatched. CDR1 LNHNV and CDR2 YYDKDF come from the germline V gene (reference sequence). This CDR3 is 16 amino acids long.